Included here is one TCR beta chain sequence, with context. Reverse transcription of extracted RNA yielded cDNA, which provided the sequencing template. Repertoires were generated with immunoSEQ multiplex PCR, while TCRdb's copy carries only in-frame clones and drops some. Among tens of thousands of clones, roughly 45% were seen once, and the ten largest hold 51%. Germline CDR1 MGHRA, CDR2 YSYEKL. CDR3 length equals 14 residues. Deletions cut 8 bases from V and 11 bases from J, with 21 bases between. The sample comes from a study of CD8+ T cells in alopecia areata. Sequencing was performed on NKG2D-low CD8+ T cells sorted from blood. The chain joins TRBV4-1 to TRBJ1-4; a weak D match, TRBD1 (6 bases). This sequence originates from a human donor with alopecia areata. The CDR3: CASLPPGGQFKLFF. In nucleotides, the CDR3 is TGCGCCAGCCTCCCCCCCGGGGGGCAATTTAAACTGTTTTTT.